The present T cell receptor beta chain was sequenced within a study of T cell clonotyping in hematopoietic cell transplantation. The protocol was immunoSEQ multiplex PCR, while the TCRdb copy is restricted to in-frame clones and leaves out a portion. Counted here are some 40,000 clones, 94% occurring once; the ten biggest clones make up more than 0.7%. Per germline, CDR1 SGHAT and CDR2 FQNNGV. The CDR3 loop spans 15 amino acids. V dropped 5 bases and J dropped 3; count of bases not matched to a gene: 6. Study outcomes and limitations: Without cell sorting, CD4 versus CD8 contributions remain unresolved. Recipient TCR diversity dropped after transplant; expanded clonotypes rose from day 30 to 180. Few recipient clonotypes overlapped donors; over 95% were de novo at given depth. Higher Inverse Simpson Index values in graft donor and pretransplant recipient predicted broader posttransplant TCR diversity.

Worth noting for this clone: Its antigen is undetermined.

The source of this sequence is a woman aged 50 to 65 in good health. Some clones in this sample may be carry-over from other donors' samples. The rearrangement links TRBV11-2 to TRBJ1-4, with 7 positions matching TRBD1. The sample taken for sequencing was peripheral blood mononuclear cells. CDR3 sequence (DNA): TGTGCCAGCAGCGAAAACAGGGGAGCTAATGAAAAACTGTTTTTT. As protein: CASSENRGANEKLFF. Full variable domain (remainder filled in from reference TRBV11-2 and TRBJ1-4): EAGVAQSPRYKIIEKRQSVAFWCNPISGHATLYWYQQILGQGPKLLIQFQNNGVVDDSQLPKDRFSAERLKGVDSTLKIQPAKLEDSAVYLCASSENRGANEKLFFGSGTQLSVL.